This T cell receptor (beta chain) was found in a study of T cell responses to AZD1222 COVID-19 vaccine. Sequencing was performed with immunoSEQ multiplex PCR; in TCRdb, only in-frame clones are kept and a portion is missing. This sample has approximately 150,000 clones, with just over 90% found just once. The length of the CDR3 is 16 residues. CDR1 is LGHNA and CDR2 is YNFKEQ in the germline V gene. The junction had 0 bases not matched to a gene; V was cut back by 1 base and J by 4 bases. The rearrangement uses TRBV4-2 and TRBJ2-3; 15 nucleotides match TRBD2. The sequencing used peripheral blood, collected 28 days after the second AZD1222 dose. The clonotype was recovered from an adult who received the AZD1222 COVID-19 vaccine. DNA for the CDR3: TGTGCCAGCAGCCAAGGGACTAGCGGGGGGGCAGATACGCAGTATTTT. Amino acids: CASSQGTSGGADTQYF.